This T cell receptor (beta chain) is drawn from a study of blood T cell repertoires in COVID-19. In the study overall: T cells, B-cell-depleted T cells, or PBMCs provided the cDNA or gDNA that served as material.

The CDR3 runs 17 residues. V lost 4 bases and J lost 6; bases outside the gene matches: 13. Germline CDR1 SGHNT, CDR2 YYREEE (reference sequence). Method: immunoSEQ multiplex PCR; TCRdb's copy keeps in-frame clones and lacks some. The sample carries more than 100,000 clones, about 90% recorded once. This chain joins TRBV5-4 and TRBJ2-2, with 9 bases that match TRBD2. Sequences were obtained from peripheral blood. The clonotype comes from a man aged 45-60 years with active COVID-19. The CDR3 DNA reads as TGTGCCAGCAGCGTGAAGCAGGGACTAGCTAGAGCCGGGGAGCTGTTTTTT. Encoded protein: CASSVKQGLARAGELFF.